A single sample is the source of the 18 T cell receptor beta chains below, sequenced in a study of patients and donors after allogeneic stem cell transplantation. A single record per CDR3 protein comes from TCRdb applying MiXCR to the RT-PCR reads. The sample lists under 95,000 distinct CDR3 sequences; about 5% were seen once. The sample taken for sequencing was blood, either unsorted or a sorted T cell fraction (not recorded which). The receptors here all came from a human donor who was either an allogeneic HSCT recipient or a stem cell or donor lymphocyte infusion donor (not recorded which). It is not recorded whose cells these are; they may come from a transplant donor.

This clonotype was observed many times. CDR3 loop: CASSLDQGIRAEAFF. CDR3 in DNA: TGTGCCAGCAGCTTAGATCAGGGTATCAGGGCTGAAGCTTTCTTT. The chain employs TRBV11-3 and TRBJ1-1; possibly TRBD1 for D (5 bases). Trimming removed 0 bases at V and 6 bases at J, with 14 bases between. The CDR3 runs to 15 residues. Germline-derived CDR1 and CDR2 are SGHNT and YENEEA. The entire variable domain, with the rest obtained from reference TRBV11-3 and TRBJ1-1, is as follows: EAGVVQSPRYKIIEKKQPVAFWCNPISGHNTLYWYLQNLGQGPELLIRYENEEAVDDSQLPKDRFSAERLKGVDSTLKIQPAELGDSAVYLCASSLDQGIRAEAFFGQGTRLTVV.

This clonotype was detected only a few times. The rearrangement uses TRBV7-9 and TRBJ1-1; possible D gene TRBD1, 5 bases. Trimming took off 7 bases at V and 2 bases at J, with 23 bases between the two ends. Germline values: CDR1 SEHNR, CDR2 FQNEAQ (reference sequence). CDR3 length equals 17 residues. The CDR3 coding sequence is TGTGCCAGCAAGGGTTGGTGGAGGGAGGGGTTAAACACTGAAGCTTTCTTT. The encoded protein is CASKGWWREGLNTEAFF.

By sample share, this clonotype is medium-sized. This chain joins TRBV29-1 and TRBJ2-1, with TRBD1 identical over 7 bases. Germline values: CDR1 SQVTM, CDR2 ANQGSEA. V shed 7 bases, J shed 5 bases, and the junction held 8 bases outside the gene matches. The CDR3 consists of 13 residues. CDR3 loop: CSAVLQGDNEQFF. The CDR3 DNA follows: TGCAGCGCGGTCTTGCAGGGGGACAATGAGCAGTTCTTC.

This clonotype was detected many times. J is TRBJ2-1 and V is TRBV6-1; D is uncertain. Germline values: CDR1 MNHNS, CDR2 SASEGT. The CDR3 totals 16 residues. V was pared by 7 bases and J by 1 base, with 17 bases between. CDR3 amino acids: CASNPLDGRSYNEQFF. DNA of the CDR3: TGTGCCAGCAATCCTTTAGACGGCCGGTCCTACAATGAGCAGTTCTTC.

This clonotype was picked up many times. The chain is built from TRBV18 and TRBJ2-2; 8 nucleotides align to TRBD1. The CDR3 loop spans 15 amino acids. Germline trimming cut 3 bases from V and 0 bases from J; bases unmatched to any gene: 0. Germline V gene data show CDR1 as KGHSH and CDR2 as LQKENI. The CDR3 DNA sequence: TGTGCCAGCTCACCGGGACAGGCGAACACCGGGGAGCTGTTTTTT. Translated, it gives CASSPGQANTGELFF.

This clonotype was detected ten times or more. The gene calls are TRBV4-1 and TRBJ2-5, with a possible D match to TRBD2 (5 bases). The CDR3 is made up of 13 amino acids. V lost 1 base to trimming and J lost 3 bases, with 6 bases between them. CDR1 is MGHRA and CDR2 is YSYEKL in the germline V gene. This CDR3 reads CASSQAGKETQYF. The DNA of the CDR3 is TGCGCCAGCAGCCAAGCCGGGAAAGAGACCCAGTACTTC.

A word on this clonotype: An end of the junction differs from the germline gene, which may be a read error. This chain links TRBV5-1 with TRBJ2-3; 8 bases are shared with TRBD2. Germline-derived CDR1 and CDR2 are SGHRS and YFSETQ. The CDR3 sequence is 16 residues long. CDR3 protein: CGSSPPGTRGLDTQYF. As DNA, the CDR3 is TGCGGCAGCAGCCCCCCCGGGACTAGAGGATTAGATACGCAGTATTTT.

The CDR3 loop is CASSRDLSFRNSPLHF. The CDR3 DNA sequence: TGTGCCAGCAGCCGCGACTTGTCCTTCCGTAATTCACCCCTCCACTTT. The chain couples TRBV2 to TRBJ1-6; unclear D gene. The CDR3 extends over 16 amino acids. Germline-derived CDR1 and CDR2 are SNHLY and FYNNEI. Trimming stripped 6 bases from V and 6 bases from J, with 18 bases between.

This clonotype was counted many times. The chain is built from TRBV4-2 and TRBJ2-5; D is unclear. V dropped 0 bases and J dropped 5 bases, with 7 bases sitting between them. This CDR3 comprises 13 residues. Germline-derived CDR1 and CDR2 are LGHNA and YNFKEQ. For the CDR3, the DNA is TGTGCCAGCAGCCAAGATTCTTGGGAGACCCAGTACTTC. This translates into CASSQDSWETQYF.

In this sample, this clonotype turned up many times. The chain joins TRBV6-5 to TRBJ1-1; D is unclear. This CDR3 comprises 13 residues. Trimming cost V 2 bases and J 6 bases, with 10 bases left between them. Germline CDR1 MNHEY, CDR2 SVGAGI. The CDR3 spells CASSYSRKSEAFF. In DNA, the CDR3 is TGTGCCAGCAGTTACAGTCGAAAATCTGAAGCTTTCTTT.

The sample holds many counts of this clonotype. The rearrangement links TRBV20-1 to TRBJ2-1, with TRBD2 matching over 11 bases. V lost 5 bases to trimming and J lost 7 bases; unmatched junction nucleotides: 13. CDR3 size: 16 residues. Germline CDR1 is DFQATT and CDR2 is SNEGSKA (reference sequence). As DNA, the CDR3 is TGCAGTGCTCCCGACCCACTAGCGGGAGAGGCGAATGAGCAGTTCTTC. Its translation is CSAPDPLAGEANEQFF.

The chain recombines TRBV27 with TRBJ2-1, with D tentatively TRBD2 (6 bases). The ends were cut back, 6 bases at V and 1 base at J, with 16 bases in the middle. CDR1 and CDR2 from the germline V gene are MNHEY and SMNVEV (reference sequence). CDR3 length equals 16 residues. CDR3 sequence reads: CASSLLGSGSYNEQFF. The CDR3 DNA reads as TGTGCCAGCAGCCTGCTTGGTAGCGGTTCCTACAATGAGCAGTTCTTC.

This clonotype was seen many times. CDR3 bases: TGTGCCAGCAGCCAAGAAAGAAGGAGGCCCCAGCATTTT. Protein product: CASSQERRRPQHF. V and J are TRBV4-2 and TRBJ1-5; D ambiguous. The V gene's germline CDR1 is LGHNA and CDR2 YNFKEQ. The CDR3 spans 13 residues. V was cut by 0 bases and J by 9 bases, with 9 bases left in between.

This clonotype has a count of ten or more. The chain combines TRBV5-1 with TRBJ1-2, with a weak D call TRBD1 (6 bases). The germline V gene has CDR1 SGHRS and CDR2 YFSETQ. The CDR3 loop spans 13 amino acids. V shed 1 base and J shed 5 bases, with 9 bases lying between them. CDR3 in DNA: TGCGCCAGCAGCTTGCGACAGGATTATGGCTACACCTTC. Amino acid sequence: CASSLRQDYGYTF.

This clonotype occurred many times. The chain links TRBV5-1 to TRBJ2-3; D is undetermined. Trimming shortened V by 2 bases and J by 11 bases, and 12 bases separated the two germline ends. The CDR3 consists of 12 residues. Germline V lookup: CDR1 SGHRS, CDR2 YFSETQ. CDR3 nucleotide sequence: TGCGCCAGCAGCTTCACCGGATTACAGCAGTATTTT. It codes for CASSFTGLQQYF.

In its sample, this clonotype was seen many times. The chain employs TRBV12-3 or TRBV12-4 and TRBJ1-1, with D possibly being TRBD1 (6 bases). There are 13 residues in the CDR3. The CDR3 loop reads CAVGGKTNTEAFF. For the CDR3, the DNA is TGTGCGGTTGGGGGCAAAACGAACACTGAAGCTTTCTTT.

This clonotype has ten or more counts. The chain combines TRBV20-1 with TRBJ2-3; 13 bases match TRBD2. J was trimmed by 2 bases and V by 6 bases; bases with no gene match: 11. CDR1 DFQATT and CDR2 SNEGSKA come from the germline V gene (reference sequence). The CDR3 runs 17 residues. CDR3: CSAVPGLAGKLTDTQYF. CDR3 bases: TGCAGTGCAGTCCCGGGACTAGCGGGGAAGCTCACAGATACGCAGTATTTT.

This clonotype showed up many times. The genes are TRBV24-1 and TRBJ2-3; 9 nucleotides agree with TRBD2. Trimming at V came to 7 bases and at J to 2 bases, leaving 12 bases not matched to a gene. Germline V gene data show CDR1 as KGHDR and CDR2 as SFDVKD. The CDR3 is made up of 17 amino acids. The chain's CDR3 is CATRENLTSGPTDTQYF. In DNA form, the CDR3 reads TGTGCCACCAGAGAGAACCTGACTAGCGGACCCACAGATACGCAGTATTTT.